The 26 T cell receptor beta chains below come from one sample, sequenced in a study of PD-1 blockade in classical Hodgkin lymphoma. Assay used: immunoSEQ multiplex PCR; TCRdb lists only in-frame clones, some missing. The sample yields 8,500 to 14,000 clones, about 80% seen once. Every one of the patients relapsed after autologous stem cell transplantation (brentuximab vedotin exposure was variable). Sequencing was performed on peripheral blood mononuclear cells (PBMCs), taken before the second cycle of nivolumab. The receptor set was obtained from a human donor with classical Hodgkin lymphoma.

This clone was recorded only once. This CDR3 is CASSLVATTNEKLFF. The CDR3 DNA follows: TGTGCCAGCAGCTTAGTGGCTACAACTAATGAAAAACTGTTTTTT. The rearrangement joins TRBV7-2 to TRBJ1-4; no clear D gene. This CDR3 is 15 amino acids long. The germline V gene encodes CDR1 SGHTA and CDR2 FQGNSA. Trimming stripped 1 base from V and 0 bases from J, with 6 bases between.

CDR3 DNA sequence: TGTGCCAGCAGCGTAGACGGGGCACTAGGGGATACGCAGTATTTT. Amino acids: CASSVDGALGDTQYF. The rearrangement uses TRBV9 and TRBJ2-3; perhaps D is TRBD1 or TRBD2 (5 bases each). Germline V gene data show CDR1 as SGDLS and CDR2 as YYNGEE. The V end was cut by 0 bases, the J end by 6 bases, with 14 bases between. The CDR3 extends over 15 amino acids. Full variable domain (outside the CDR3, taken from reference TRBV9 and TRBJ2-3): DSGVTQTPKHLITATGQRVTLRCSPRSGDLSVYWYQQSLDQGLQFLIQYYNGEERAKGNILERFSAQQFPDLHSELNLSSLELGDSALYFCASSVDGALGDTQYFGPGTRLTVL.

The chain combines TRBV7-6 with TRBJ2-3; 7 nucleotides line up with TRBD1. The CDR3 consists of 18 residues. Germline CDR1 is SGHVS and CDR2 is FNYEAQ. With V trimmed by 0 bases and J by 0 bases, 9 bases remained unmatched. CDR3 coding DNA: TGTGCCAGCAGCTTAGCCCCCCGACAGGGCGCCAGCACAGATACGCAGTATTTT. Protein product: CASSLAPRQGASTDTQYF. Together with reference TRBV7-6 and TRBJ2-3, the CDR3 gives the full variable domain: GAGVSQSPRYKVTKRGQDVALRCDPISGHVSLYWYRQALGQGPEFLTYFNYEAQQDKSGLPNDRFSAERPEGSISTLTIQRTEQRDSAMYRCASSLAPRQGASTDTQYFGPGTRLTVL.

This clone came up once. This chain links TRBV7-9 with TRBJ2-1; TRBD2 aligns across 8 bases. The CDR3 is made up of 16 amino acids. V lost 8 bases to trimming and J lost 2 bases; unmatched junction nucleotides: 11. CDR1 and CDR2 (germline): SEHNR, FQNEAQ (reference sequence). The CDR3 nucleotides read TGTGCCAGCCCCCCGGGCGCAGCGGGGGCCTACAATGAGCAGTTCTTC. This sequence encodes CASPPGAAGAYNEQFF. The variable domain in full, completed from reference TRBV7-9 and TRBJ2-1, reads DTGVSQNPRHKITKRGQNVTFRCDPISEHNRLYWYRQTLGQGPEFLTYFQNEAQLEKSRLLSDRFSAERPKGSFSTLEIQRTEQGDSAMYLCASPPGAAGAYNEQFFGPGTRLTVL.

The chain couples TRBV30 to TRBJ2-1, with D unclear. Deletions cut 2 bases from V and 0 bases from J, with 8 bases between. Germline lookup yields CDR1 GTSNPN and CDR2 SVGIG (reference sequence). This CDR3 has 14 amino acids. Written as DNA, the CDR3 is TGTGCCTGGAGTCCCCCACCCTCCTACAATGAGCAGTTCTTC. It specifies CAWSPPPSYNEQFF.

This clone was counted a single time. This sample also contains other DNA sequences that code for the same CDR3. The J gene is TRBJ1-5, the V gene TRBV19; D is undetermined. The CDR3 spans 12 residues. Germline assignment: CDR1 LNHDA and CDR2 SQIVND (reference sequence). The V end was cut by 1 base, the J end by 2 bases, with 0 bases between. The DNA of the CDR3 is TGTGCCAGTAGTATAGGCAATCAGCCCCAGCATTTT. This encodes CASSIGNQPQHF.

The chain uses TRBV6-6 and TRBJ1-1; no firm D call. Germline CDR1 and CDR2: MNHNY and SVGAGI (reference sequence). V was shortened by 5 bases and J by 0 bases, with 10 bases between the two germline ends. The length of the CDR3 is 14 residues. As DNA, the CDR3 is TGTGCCAGCAGTGTGGCAGAGATGAACACTGAAGCTTTCTTT. Protein product: CASSVAEMNTEAFF.

This chain links TRBV30 with TRBJ2-7; 12 nucleotides match TRBD2. Germline CDR1 is GTSNPN and CDR2 is SVGIG (reference sequence). The CDR3 is 15 residues long. The trim removed 1 base at V and 4 bases at J, leaving 5 bases unmatched. This chain's CDR3 is CAWSAPGTSGYEQYF. CDR3 nucleotides: TGTGCCTGGAGTGCCCCCGGGACTAGCGGGTACGAGCAGTACTTC.

V gene TRBV4-3 combines with J gene TRBJ1-2; D uncertain. Trimming removed 0 bases from V and 8 bases from J, with 7 bases in between. The V gene's germline CDR1 is LGHNA and CDR2 YSLEER. This CDR3 has 12 residues. The CDR3 DNA sequence: TGCGCCAGCAGCCAAGATCAGGTCGGCTACACCTTC. It specifies CASSQDQVGYTF.

V gene TRBV7-2 combines with J gene TRBJ2-3; tentative D call: TRBD1 (5 bases). Germline CDR1 and CDR2: SGHTA and FQGNSA. Deletions cut 4 bases from V and 0 bases from J, with 17 bases between. This CDR3 has 17 amino acids. This chain's CDR3 is CASSSVSRATSTDTQYF. In DNA form, the CDR3 reads TGTGCCAGCAGCTCAGTATCCAGGGCCACAAGCACAGATACGCAGTATTTT.

This clone was found a few times. V and J are TRBV19 and TRBJ2-7; 8 bases match TRBD1. The CDR3 has 15 amino acids. CDR1 LNHDA and CDR2 SQIVND come from the germline V gene (reference sequence). V lost 6 bases and J lost 3; bases outside the gene matches: 10. CDR3 region: CASRRDGTGFYEQYF. The CDR3 DNA sequence: TGTGCCAGTAGGAGGGACGGGACAGGATTCTACGAGCAGTACTTC.

V is TRBV7-9 and J is TRBJ2-1; TRBD1 is a possible D gene (6 bases). V dropped 5 bases and J dropped 8 bases, with 25 bases sitting between them. This CDR3 has 17 amino acids. Germline V gives CDR1 SEHNR, CDR2 FQNEAQ (reference sequence). The DNA of the CDR3 is TGTGCCAGCAGCCACCCCACCATGGGGGCGCGGTTGGATGAGCAGTTCTTC. Its translation is CASSHPTMGARLDEQFF.

The chain joins TRBV10-3 to TRBJ2-7; 9 nucleotides agree with TRBD1. CDR1 is ENHRY and CDR2 is SYGVKD in the germline V gene. CDR3 length: 14 amino acids. Losses at the gene ends were 3 bases for V and 7 bases for J; bases not matched to a gene: 7. DNA for the CDR3: TGTGCCATCAGTGACACAGGGGGCGTTAGGGAGCAGTACTTC. Translated, it gives CAISDTGGVREQYF.

This chain connects TRBV7-8 to TRBJ1-1; D remains ambiguous. Per the germline V gene, CDR1 is SGHVS and CDR2 is FQNEAQ. The CDR3 totals 16 residues. With 3 bases removed from V and 2 bases from J, the gap between germline ends came to 16 bases. CDR3 DNA: TGTGCCAGCAGCTTGGTTCGGGGATGGGAAAACACTGAAGCTTTCTTT. This codes for CASSLVRGWENTEAFF.

The V and J genes are TRBV27 and TRBJ1-3; D is unresolved. This CDR3 is built from 13 residues. Germline CDR1 MNHEY, CDR2 SMNVEV (reference sequence). V lost 4 bases and J lost 2, with 6 bases in between. Here the CDR3 reads CASSSLTGNTIYF. The CDR3 bases are TGTGCCAGCAGTTCGTTAACTGGAAACACCATATATTTT.

CDR3 nucleotide sequence: TGTGCCAGTAGTATCCGGGCCTCGAACACTGAAGCTTTCTTT. This translates into CASSIRASNTEAFF. The chain carries TRBV19 and TRBJ1-1; D uncertain. Germline V lookup: CDR1 LNHDA, CDR2 SQIVND (reference sequence). The CDR3 sequence is 14 residues long. Trimming left V 3 bases short and J 1 base short, with 9 bases between. Filled out from reference TRBV19 and TRBJ1-1, the complete variable domain reads DGGITQSPKYLFRKEGQNVTLSCEQNLNHDAMYWYRQDPGQGLRLIYYSQIVNDFQKGDIAEGYSVSREKKESFPLTVTSAQKNPTAFYLCASSIRASNTEAFFGQGTRLTVV.

The V call is TRBV7-8, the J call TRBJ2-3; D possibly corresponds to TRBD2 (6 bases). This CDR3 is 12 amino acids long. CDR1 and CDR2 from the germline V gene are SGHVS and FQNEAQ. V was pared by 5 bases and J by 6 bases, with 9 bases between. CDR3: CASSRGSDTQYF. CDR3 nucleotide sequence: TGTGCCAGCAGCCGGGGGAGCGATACGCAGTATTTT.

This chain uses TRBV5-4 with TRBJ2-5; no reliable D call. The CDR3 sequence is 11 residues long. CDR1 SGHNT and CDR2 YYREEE come from the germline V gene (reference sequence). Trimming removed 3 bases from V and 2 bases from J, with 2 bases in between. The CDR3 is CASSSQETQYF. The CDR3 bases are TGTGCCAGCAGCTCACAAGAGACCCAGTACTTC.

This clone was seen a single time. This sequence joins TRBV5-1 and TRBJ1-2, with D perhaps TRBD1 (5 bases). The V and J ends lost 2 bases and 4 bases respectively, with 15 bases between them. The length of the CDR3 is 15 residues. Germline values: CDR1 SGHRS, CDR2 YFSETQ. The CDR3 DNA is TGCGCCAGCAGCTTAAGTATGGGGCGCGGCTATGGCTACACCTTC. The encoded protein is CASSLSMGRGYGYTF.

The V and J genes are TRBV7-2 and TRBJ2-1; 8 bases line up with TRBD2. Trimming took 5 bases from V and 5 from J; bases not matched to a gene: 8. CDR1 is SGHTA and CDR2 is FQGNSA in the germline V gene. CDR3 size: 15 residues. CDR3 loop: CASSPLRGGHNEQFF. CDR3 DNA: TGTGCCAGCAGCCCCCTCCGGGGGGGCCACAATGAGCAGTTCTTC.

The sample holds one count of this clone. The J gene is TRBJ2-1, the V gene TRBV27, with 16 bases lining up with TRBD2. The J segment lost 8 bases and the V segment lost 8 bases, leaving 12 bases of the junction unmatched. There are 17 residues in the CDR3. Germline loops: CDR1 MNHEY, CDR2 SMNVEV (reference sequence). The DNA for the CDR3 is TGTGCCAGCTCCAACGCGCCGGGACTAGCGGGAGGGCATGAGCAGTTCTTC. Translating gives CASSNAPGLAGGHEQFF.

This chain's CDR3 is CASSSEVFRDTDTQYF. CDR3 sequence (DNA): TGTGCCAGCAGCTCAGAGGTGTTTAGGGACACAGATACGCAGTATTTT. The chain couples TRBV9 to TRBJ2-3; D ambiguous. This CDR3 has 16 residues. The germline V and J ends were trimmed by 4 bases and 2 bases, with 17 bases remaining between them. Germline CDR1 reads SGDLS; CDR2 reads YYNGEE.

This clone was seen a handful of times. J is TRBJ1-1 and V is TRBV18, with 9 bases identical to TRBD1. CDR1 is KGHSH, CDR2 LQKENI, per germline. V trimming: 3 bases; J trimming: 9 bases; junction bases outside the gene matches: 8. There are 14 residues in the CDR3. The CDR3 DNA is TGTGCCAGCTCACCTTCCGGGACAGGGAAACAAGCTTTCTTT. Encoded protein: CASSPSGTGKQAFF.

This chain links TRBV4-1 with TRBJ2-1; TRBD2 is a possible D gene (5 bases). CDR3 length: 12 residues. The V and J ends lost 1 base and 16 bases respectively, with 14 bases between them. Germline CDR1 and CDR2: MGHRA and YSYEKL. CDR3 nucleotide sequence: TGCGCCAGCAGCCAAGCGGGAACCTGGCAATTCTTC. This encodes CASSQAGTWQFF.

The V call is TRBV10-3, the J call TRBJ1-1, with 9 bases that match TRBD1. V was pared by 11 bases and J by 5 bases, with 9 bases of the junction left unmatched. Germline lookup yields CDR1 ENHRY and CDR2 SYGVKD. This CDR3 contains 13 residues. CDR3 nucleotides: TGTGCCGCCACAGGGGGCGCCGGGACTGAAGCTTTCTTT. This sequence encodes CAATGGAGTEAFF.

The V call is TRBV5-4, the J call TRBJ2-5; no reliable D call. CDR1 SGHNT and CDR2 YYREEE come from the germline V gene (reference sequence). The V and J ends lost 4 bases and 5 bases respectively, with 15 bases between them. The CDR3 has 14 residues. The CDR3 DNA sequence: TGTGCCAGCAGCAGGACCCAAAGTGGGGAGACCCAGTACTTC. Amino acids: CASSRTQSGETQYF.